Shown below are 9 T cell receptor beta chains from a single sample sequenced in a study of blood T cells in healthy people across ages. Primed by a sample-barcoded 5' primer and a J-beta primer mix, a second PCR proceeded for about 7 to 11 cycles. TCRdb reanalysed the 5' RACE reads using MiXCR and keeps one entry per CDR3 protein. The sample shows around 870,000 distinct CDR3 sequences, 25% to 35% of them seen only once. The sample taken for sequencing was blood. The source of these receptors is a woman of 80 years or more in good health.

In its sample, this clonotype was seen many times. The genes are TRBV24-1 and TRBJ2-1, with unresolved D. The CDR3 sequence is 12 residues long. The germline CDR1 and CDR2 sequences are KGHDR and SFDVKD. V lost 2 bases to trimming and J lost 7 bases, with 5 bases between them. The CDR3, as DNA: TGTGCCACCAGTGATTACAAAAATGAGCAGTTCTTC. It codes for CATSDYKNEQFF.

With regard to this clonotype: A far larger clone is one nucleotide away, so this likely arose from a read error. The rearrangement uses TRBV6-2 or TRBV6-3 and TRBJ2-5; D not certain. TRBJ2-1 explains the end of the DNA better; the J call may be wrong. Looked up from germline, CDR1 is MNHEY and CDR2 is SVGEGT. This CDR3 is built from 12 residues. The CDR3 region has the DNA TGTGCCAGCAGTTACACGGGTGAGACCCAGTTCTTC. As protein: CASSYTGETQFF.

This clonotype came up once. The rearrangement uses TRBV3-1 and TRBJ2-7; no firm D call. Trimming took 0 bases from V and 5 from J, leaving 11 bases between them. Germline values: CDR1 LGHDT, CDR2 YNNKEL (reference sequence). This CDR3 is built from 14 residues. Written as DNA, the CDR3 is TGTGCCAGCAGCCAAGATTCTGGGTTCCACGAGCAGTACTTC. Its protein product is CASSQDSGFHEQYF.

This clonotype was seen many times. This sequence joins TRBV7-2 and TRBJ2-6; D is ambiguous. The V end was cut by 2 bases, the J end by 11 bases, with 7 bases between. Germline loops: CDR1 SGHTA, CDR2 FQGNSA. This CDR3 has 12 residues. The CDR3 reads CASSLSWHVLTF. In nucleotides, the CDR3 is TGTGCCAGCAGCTTATCCTGGCACGTCCTGACTTTC.

This clonotype appeared many times. This chain connects TRBV7-2 to TRBJ1-4, with no clear D. Germline CDR1 is SGHTA and CDR2 is FQGNSA. CDR3 length: 15 residues. Trimming took 3 bases from V and 0 from J, leaving 8 bases between them. This chain's CDR3 is CASSFKPATNEKLFF. DNA of the CDR3: TGTGCCAGCAGCTTTAAACCGGCAACTAATGAAAAACTGTTTTTT. Full variable domain (outside the CDR3, taken from reference TRBV7-2 and TRBJ1-4): GAGVSQSPSNKVTEKGKDVELRCDPISGHTALYWYRQSLGQGLEFLIYFQGNSAPDKSGLPSDRFSAERTGGSVSTLTIQRTQQEDSAVYLCASSFKPATNEKLFFGSGTQLSVL.

The V gene is TRBV11-2, the J gene TRBJ2-1, with TRBD1 identical over 8 bases. The germline V gene encodes CDR1 SGHAT and CDR2 FQNNGV. This CDR3 comprises 16 residues. Losses at the gene ends were 5 bases for V and 0 bases for J; bases not matched to a gene: 6. CDR3 nucleotides: TGTGCCAGCAGCACCCGACAGGGGCCCTCCTACAATGAGCAGTTCTTC. Translated: CASSTRQGPSYNEQFF. Based on the CDR3 plus reference TRBV11-2 and TRBJ2-1, the full variable domain is EAGVAQSPRYKIIEKRQSVAFWCNPISGHATLYWYQQILGQGPKLLIQFQNNGVVDDSQLPKDRFSAERLKGVDSTLKIQPAKLEDSAVYLCASSTRQGPSYNEQFFGPGTRLTVL.

This clonotype was detected only a few times. This chain joins TRBV13 and TRBJ2-7, with 15 positions matching TRBD2. The CDR3 totals 15 residues. The germline gives CDR1 PRHDT, CDR2 FYEKMQ (reference sequence). J lost 6 bases, V lost 5 bases, and 5 bases had no gene match. CDR3 DNA: TGTGCCAGCAGCCCCCAGGGACTAGCGGGAGGCGAGCAGTACTTC. Translation: CASSPQGLAGGEQYF.

This clonotype was picked up many times. The chain carries TRBV30 and TRBJ2-4; no clear D gene. This CDR3 is built from 12 residues. V was clipped by 3 bases and J by 8 bases, with 11 bases between them. CDR1 is GTSNPN and CDR2 is SVGIG in the germline V gene (reference sequence). DNA of the CDR3: TGTGCCTGGAGAGACACTCGGGACATTCAGTACTTC. Its protein product is CAWRDTRDIQYF.

There are a few counts of this clonotype. The V and J genes are TRBV28 and TRBJ1-5, with TRBD1 identical over 8 bases. The CDR3 sequence is 15 residues long. The V segment lost 10 bases and the J segment 2 bases; nucleotides outside the gene matches: 10. Germline CDR1 is MDHEN and CDR2 is SYDVKM. CDR3 in DNA: TGTGCCACCCGTCTTTCGACAGGGGGCAATCAGCCCCAGCATTTT. Translated, it gives CATRLSTGGNQPQHF.